The clone carrying this T cell receptor (beta chain) was counted many times. Its target is not known. Germline values: CDR1 MNHNS, CDR2 SASEGT. V lost 8 bases and J 2 bases, leaving 15 bases between the germline ends. This CDR3 contains 14 residues. These data belong to a study of T-cell reconstitution after alpha-beta-depleted transplantation in children. Study-level findings and limits: Several hundred graft clones that had expanded were reportedly the source of alpha-beta T cells about two months after transplant. Some patients showed high day-60 TCRbeta diversity, which derived from surviving recipient T cells and thymic progenitors.

Unique molecular identifiers were incorporated during preparation of the TCRbeta library. TCRdb ran MiXCR on the PCR reads and lists one entry per CDR3 protein. The table shows 300,000 to 400,000 distinct CDR3 sequences, with approximately 20% occurring only once. The starting material was PBMCs, mostly from graft donor cells, obtained 180 days after TCRalphabeta/CD19-depleted stem cell transplant. This chain connects TRBV6-1 to TRBJ1-2, with D perhaps matching TRBD1 (6 bases). The clonotype was recovered from a male patient between 10 and 17 years old who had a stem cell transplant for acute lymphoblastic leukemia, so the T cells may come from the graft donor. CDR3 coding DNA: TGTGCCAGCGCCTTTGGGGGCGCCAACTATGGCTACACCTTC. This sequence encodes CASAFGGANYGYTF.